One sample yielded the 28 T cell receptor beta chains listed below, sequenced in a study of blood T cell repertoires in COVID-19. TCRdb's copy holds only in-frame clones and misses some; the assay was immunoSEQ multiplex PCR. The data hold under 450,000 clones, with more than 85% observed a single time. Specimen: PBMCs or T cells enriched from blood (not recorded which). These receptor sequences come from a woman aged 25 to 45 who had recovered from COVID-19.

This clone was seen only a few times. The chain links TRBV7-9 to TRBJ1-2; D is possibly TRBD1 (5 bases). The CDR3 is 15 amino acids. The ends were cut back, 1 base at V and 2 bases at J, with 11 bases in the middle. Germline loops: CDR1 SEHNR, CDR2 FQNEAQ (reference sequence). The CDR3 region has the DNA TGTGCCAGCAGCTTAGGAACGGCAGGGAACTATGGCTACACCTTC. Its protein is CASSLGTAGNYGYTF.

The chain combines TRBV5-1 with TRBJ1-1, with 8 bases aligning to TRBD1. The CDR3 covers 14 residues. The ends lost 3 bases at V and 6 bases at J; junction bases unmatched: 7. The V gene's germline CDR1 is SGHRS and CDR2 YFSETQ. The CDR3 coding sequence is TGCGCCAGCAGCTCCAGGGGGCTTCGGTCTGAAGCTTTCTTT. Its translation is CASSSRGLRSEAFF.

The genes are TRBV27 and TRBJ1-2, with D unclear. V was cut by 4 bases and J by 0 bases, with 6 bases left in between. There are 13 residues in the CDR3. Germline CDR1 MNHEY, CDR2 SMNVEV (reference sequence). CDR3: CASSSTPNYGYTF. In DNA form, the CDR3 reads TGTGCCAGCAGTTCCACTCCTAACTATGGCTACACCTTC.

This chain connects TRBV5-6 to TRBJ2-3; no reliable D call. Germline assignment: CDR1 SGHDT and CDR2 YYEEEE. This CDR3 region has 18 residues. The V end lost 0 bases, the J end lost 2 bases, and 19 bases lay between the germline ends. CDR3 DNA: TGTGCCAGCAGCTTGGGTTTTGTACTCCAGACTTACACAGATACGCAGTATTTT. Its protein product is CASSLGFVLQTYTDTQYF.

The rearrangement joins TRBV7-8 to TRBJ1-2; D possibly corresponds to TRBD1 (5 bases). CDR1 is SGHVS, CDR2 FQNEAQ, per germline. This CDR3 contains 13 residues. Trimming left V 0 bases short and J 6 bases short, with 8 bases between. Here the CDR3 reads CASSLARENGYTF. The DNA for the CDR3 is TGTGCCAGCAGCTTAGCCAGGGAAAATGGCTACACCTTC.

The chain recombines TRBV18 with TRBJ2-7; 10 bases align to TRBD1. Germline V gene data show CDR1 as KGHSH and CDR2 as LQKENI. The CDR3 is 15 amino acids. After removal of 4 bases from V and 4 bases from J, the junction contained 7 bases not matched to a gene. This CDR3 reads CASSLSGTGDYEQYF. In nucleotides, the CDR3 is TGTGCCAGCTCACTGTCCGGGACAGGGGATTACGAGCAGTACTTC.

This rearrangement joins TRBV12-3 or TRBV12-4 to TRBJ2-7, with 8 positions matching TRBD2. Germline trimming cut 5 bases from V and 3 bases from J; bases unmatched to any gene: 3. The CDR3 is 13 amino acids. CDR3 sequence reads: CASSPGTSYEQYF. Here the CDR3 DNA reads TGTGCCAGCAGTCCCGGGACTAGCTACGAGCAGTACTTC.

The chain carries TRBV6-5 and TRBJ1-2; D remains ambiguous. The V and J ends lost 2 bases and 0 bases respectively, with 7 bases between them. The CDR3 is 14 residues long. Germline V gene lookup returns CDR1 MNHEY and CDR2 SVGAGI. As DNA, the CDR3 is TGTGCCAGCAGTTACACCCCAGCTAACTATGGCTACACCTTC. Amino acid sequence: CASSYTPANYGYTF.

The chain links TRBV27 to TRBJ1-2; D is possibly TRBD1 (5 bases). Germline loops: CDR1 MNHEY, CDR2 SMNVEV (reference sequence). The CDR3 contains 14 residues. V lost 0 bases to trimming and J lost 4 bases, with 9 bases between them. The CDR3 nucleotides are TGTGCCAGCAGTTTATCCGGGGGACCCTATGGCTACACCTTC. Protein product: CASSLSGGPYGYTF.

V gene TRBV27 combines with J gene TRBJ1-4; D remains unclear. The CDR3 loop spans 15 amino acids. Between the trimmed V and J ends, which lost 4 bases and 4 bases, there was a span of 13 bases. CDR1 and CDR2 (germline): MNHEY, SMNVEV (reference sequence). The CDR3 loop is CASSSIQAFNEKLFF. The DNA of the CDR3 is TGTGCCAGCAGTTCTATCCAGGCCTTTAATGAAAAACTGTTTTTT.

The chain couples TRBV5-6 to TRBJ2-3; the D is unclear. CDR1 and CDR2 from the germline V gene are SGHDT and YYEEEE. V lost 0 bases, J lost 0 bases, and 5 bases lay in between. The CDR3 is 14 residues long. The CDR3 is CASSLDRSTDTQYF. The CDR3 coding sequence is TGTGCCAGCAGCTTGGACAGAAGCACAGATACGCAGTATTTT. The full variable domain, completed using reference TRBV5-6 and TRBJ2-3, is DAGVTQSPTHLIKTRGQQVTLRCSPKSGHDTVSWYQQALGQGPQFIFQYYEEEERQRGNFPDRFSGHQFPNYSSELNVNALLLGDSALYLCASSLDRSTDTQYFGPGTRLTVL.

The table lists this clone with a count of one. The rearrangement uses TRBV5-1 and TRBJ2-5; 11 positions agree with TRBD1. The CDR3 contains 17 residues. Looked up from germline, CDR1 is SGHRS and CDR2 is YFSETQ. Trimming removed 3 bases from V and 4 bases from J; junction bases left unmatched: 11. CDR3 bases: TGCGCCAGCAGCTGGGGACCGGGGACAGGGGGGCGAGAGACCCAGTACTTC. This translates into CASSWGPGTGGRETQYF.

This rearrangement joins TRBV4-1 to TRBJ2-3; 7 bases align to TRBD2. V shed 1 base, J shed 0 bases, and the junction held 4 bases outside the gene matches. The CDR3 is 16 residues long. Germline CDR1 MGHRA, CDR2 YSYEKL. CDR3 sequence reads: CASSQATGGSTDTQYF. The CDR3 DNA reads as TGCGCCAGCAGCCAAGCGACGGGAGGTAGCACAGATACGCAGTATTTT.

V gene TRBV2 combines with J gene TRBJ2-7, with 9 bases matching TRBD2. CDR3 length equals 13 residues. J gave up 2 bases and V 11 bases, and 7 bases lay outside the gene matches. CDR1 is SNHLY, CDR2 FYNNEI, per germline. Written as DNA, the CDR3 is TGTGCCGGATCTAGCGGGAAACCCTACGAGCAGTACTTC. Its translation: CAGSSGKPYEQYF.

This sequence joins TRBV24-1 and TRBJ2-1; D gene unclear. Germline V gene data show CDR1 as KGHDR and CDR2 as SFDVKD. V dropped 0 bases and J dropped 3 bases, with 11 bases sitting between them. There are 16 residues in the CDR3. The CDR3 spells CATSDLSGSDYNEQFF. The CDR3 coding sequence is TGTGCCACCAGTGATTTGTCAGGTTCGGACTACAATGAGCAGTTCTTC.

The chain links TRBV19 to TRBJ2-7; 7 nucleotides agree with TRBD1. Germline-derived CDR1 and CDR2 are LNHDA and SQIVND (reference sequence). This CDR3 is built from 15 residues. V lost 5 bases to trimming and J lost 0 bases; unmatched junction nucleotides: 7. The CDR3 DNA follows: TGTGCCAGTAGTTTCCGGGACAGAAACTCCTACGAGCAGTACTTC. It specifies CASSFRDRNSYEQYF.

The chain couples TRBV9 to TRBJ1-4, with TRBD1 as a possible D gene (5 bases). The CDR3 length is 15 residues. V was cut by 4 bases and J by 0 bases, with 10 bases left in between. Looked up from germline, CDR1 is SGDLS and CDR2 is YYNGEE. The CDR3 coding sequence is TGTGCCAGCAGCCCCGGGGGGGCAACTAATGAAAAACTGTTTTTT. Translation gives CASSPGGATNEKLFF.

This chain joins TRBV28 and TRBJ2-1; 10 bases align to TRBD2. This CDR3 has 18 amino acids. V was pared by 4 bases and J by 7 bases, with 16 bases of the junction left unmatched. The germline gives CDR1 MDHEN, CDR2 SYDVKM. The CDR3 protein is CASSSPLGASGSRNEQFF. The CDR3 DNA reads TGTGCCAGCAGTTCCCCACTCGGGGCTAGCGGGAGTAGGAATGAGCAGTTCTTC.

The V and J genes are TRBV6-5 and TRBJ2-7; D is perhaps TRBD2 (5 bases). The CDR3 is 15 amino acids. CDR1 and CDR2 (germline): MNHEY, SVGAGI. V lost 6 bases and J lost 2, with 17 bases in between. CDR3 DNA: TGTGCCAGCAGGAGTCCCGGGATAGCCCCCTACGAGCAGTACTTC. Its protein is CASRSPGIAPYEQYF.

The rearrangement links TRBV15 to TRBJ2-1; no clear D. From germline, CDR1 is LNHNV and CDR2 YYDKDF (reference sequence). The V gene lost 5 bases and the J gene lost 10 bases, with 9 bases spanning the gap. The CDR3 length is 11 residues. In nucleotides, the CDR3 is TGTGCCACCAGCTCGGCCAGGGAGCAGTTCTTC. Translating gives CATSSAREQFF. Combining the CDR3 with reference TRBV15 and TRBJ2-1 gives the whole variable domain DAMVIQNPRYQVTQFGKPVTLSCSQTLNHNVMYWYQQKSSQAPKLLFHYYDKDFNNEADTPDNFQSRRPNTSFCFLDIRSPGLGDTAMYLCATSSAREQFFGPGTRLTVL.

This clone was detected a few times. V and J are TRBV9 and TRBJ2-2; 7 nucleotides line up with TRBD1. This CDR3 is 15 amino acids long. Germline V lookup: CDR1 SGDLS, CDR2 YYNGEE. Trimming at V came to 7 bases and at J to 6 bases, leaving 12 bases not matched to a gene. DNA for the CDR3: TGTGCCAGCGGGACAGTAGGATCGGCTTCCGGGGAGCTGTTTTTT. It translates to CASGTVGSASGELFF.

In nucleotides, the CDR3 is TGTGCCAGCAGTGAAGGCCTTGAGAGAGAAAAACTGTTTTTT. This codes for CASSEGLEREKLFF. The chain is built from TRBV6-1 and TRBJ1-4; D remains unclear. Trimming cost V 1 base and J 8 bases, with 11 bases left between them. This CDR3 spans 14 amino acids. Germline V gives CDR1 MNHNS, CDR2 SASEGT.

The chain combines TRBV23-1 with TRBJ2-3; 8 positions match TRBD1. TRBV23-1 is annotated as an ORF whose role is uncertain. The J segment lost 6 bases and the V segment lost 3 bases, leaving 11 bases of the junction unmatched. This CDR3 contains 16 residues. CDR3 sequence (DNA): TGCGCCAGCAGTCAGGACAGGGCGTTAAGTGAGGATACGCAGTATTTT. It translates to CASSQDRALSEDTQYF.

This chain connects TRBV24-1 to TRBJ2-5; 10 bases fit TRBD2. The V gene end was trimmed by 3 bases and the J gene end by 4 bases; junction bases not matched to a gene: 1. CDR3 length equals 14 residues. Per germline, CDR1 KGHDR and CDR2 SFDVKD. DNA for the CDR3: TGTGCCACCAGTGATAGCGGGGGGGCAGAGACCCAGTACTTC. Translation: CATSDSGGAETQYF.

This clone was recorded a few times. The chain employs TRBV5-6 and TRBJ2-7; 7 bases align to TRBD2. The CDR3 has 14 amino acids. Germline loops: CDR1 SGHDT, CDR2 YYEEEE. V was clipped by 4 bases and J by 7 bases; unmatched bases: 11. The CDR3 nucleotides are TGTGCCAGCAGCCATCATGGAGCGGGACGGGAGCAGTACTTC. Its translation is CASSHHGAGREQYF.

The J gene is TRBJ1-2, the V gene TRBV9, with 7 bases identical to TRBD1. This CDR3 is 15 amino acids long. J lost 3 bases, V lost 0 bases, and 5 bases had no gene match. Germline V lookup: CDR1 SGDLS, CDR2 YYNGEE. The CDR3 DNA follows: TGTGCCAGCAGCGTAGAATACGGGACAGACTATGGCTACACCTTC. Protein product: CASSVEYGTDYGYTF.

The chain has TRBV19 and TRBJ2-4; a weak D match, TRBD1 (6 bases). The CDR3 covers 14 residues. Between the trimmed V and J ends, which lost 2 bases and 7 bases, there was a span of 12 bases. Germline CDR1 LNHDA, CDR2 SQIVND (reference sequence). CDR3 sequence: CASSIQGMGNIQYF. Here the CDR3 DNA reads TGTGCCAGTAGTATACAGGGGATGGGGAACATTCAGTACTTC.

The rearrangement links TRBV5-5 to TRBJ2-2; 8 positions agree with TRBD1. The junction had 2 bases not matched to a gene; V was cut back by 0 bases and J by 4 bases. The length of the CDR3 is 15 residues. Germline assignment: CDR1 SGHKS and CDR2 YYEKEE (reference sequence). The CDR3 nucleotides read TGTGCCAGCAGCTTGGGCAGGGGGCCCACCGGGGAGCTGTTTTTT. Translated, it gives CASSLGRGPTGELFF.